This T cell receptor beta chain is drawn from a study of Tregs in tolerant kidney transplant recipients (dated by TCRdb to between 2017 and 2020). With regard to the full study: TCRbeta sequencing was used in the study to identify donor-specific regulatory T cells before combined kidney and bone marrow transplantation, and the identified cells were then tracked after transplant. TCRbeta repertoire sequencing was used in a few healthy controls to compare several ways of expanding Tregs specific for an allogeneic donor. What the work shows at the level of the full study, not this receptor alone: Biological reproducibility was not directly addressed, though technical replication error appeared minimal. The study was constrained by small patient numbers, and validation of the findings is required in larger populations and under other immunosuppression protocols. Expanding Tregs with activated donor B cells appeared to identify the most biologically relevant and donor-specific TCRbeta repertoire.

Unstimulated Tregs (CD4+CD25+CD127-), CD4+ non-Tregs (CD4+CD25-), CD4 and CD8 cells were FACS-sorted from thawed PBMCs. Healthy control blood was obtained either as purchased buffy coats or from healthy volunteers. Healthy control blood was processed to PBMCs with a Ficoll density gradient and then cryopreserved, whereas patient PBMCs were collected both before and after transplant. Note on this clone: No antigen is known for it. The record has no base qualities; no much larger clone is one base away.

Genomic DNA was extracted from sorted cells with the QIAGEN DNeasy Blood and Tissue Kit for TCRbeta CDR3 sequencing. Through immunoSEQ, high-throughput TCRbeta CDR3 sequencing was done commercially, including PCR amplification with internal controls and bias correction. Per the source publication's procedure: Unique productive TCRbeta sequences were defined by CDR3 nucleotide sequence where primers matched, otherwise by CDR3 amino acid sequence with Vbeta and Jbeta genes. To correct for sorting error, sequences found in more than one sorted population at a frequency ratio of 2:1 or less were discarded, and the remaining shared sequences were assigned to the population with the higher frequency. Sequences were defined as donor-reactive when expanded at least 5-fold in CFSE-low cells versus unstimulated cells and present at a frequency of at least 0.01% in CFSE-low cells. Jensen-Shannon divergence, calculated on the top 100 TCRbeta sequences ranked by frequency, was used to quantify repertoire divergence. When a sample had multiple sequencing runs, each run was corrected for sorting error separately and the runs were then pooled. This is the immuneACCESS table as TCRdb keeps it, with only in-frame sequences that have V and J called. A part of the clones is gone; compared with another copy, unresolved V genes explain less than half, and the rest is unexplained. V, J and clone size are those of that table, while D and trimming were read from the DNA. Present in this sample are 68,000 or so clones, 84% of which were seen just once. About 4.6% of the sample comes from the top ten.

The CDR3 spans 16 residues, from the cysteine through the phenylalanine. Only CDR3 DNA is held: 48 bases, read in frame from base 1. CDR1 is given as SGHNT and CDR2 as YENEEA, both from the germline V gene. V sheds 5 bases and J sheds 0 bases, leaving 14 bases between their ends. The chain links TRBV11-3 with TRBJ2-1; possibly the D gene is TRBD2, per 5 matching bases. The specimen sequenced was CD4+ T cells from blood. The clonotype comes from a human donor in good health. The DNA is TGTGCCAGCAGCCCCTTTCGGGGAAGCTCCTACAATGAGCAGTTCTTC. Its protein reads: CASSPFRGSSYNEQFF.